Listed below are T cell receptor beta chains from one sample, sequenced in a study of cytomegalovirus exposure and HLA in healthy donors. TCRdb keeps only in-frame clones here, not all; method: immunoSEQ multiplex PCR. The repertoire has about 160,000 clones, 75% of them found once; the top ten carry around 2.5%. The sample was PBMCs. These receptor sequences come from a female donor in good health and CMV-seronegative. Each CDR3 is given with its conserved first and last residue. The D gene is left open where the match is weak. Not all rows give a size; the values are once, few, many and, for expanded clones, a class.

d_call,v_call,cdr3_length,clone_size,j_call,cdr3_nt,cdr3_aa
NA,TRBV28,14,NA,TRBJ2-5,TGTGCCAGCAGTTTTCAGGTCCCACCAGAGACCCAGTACTTC,CASSFQVPPETQYF
NA,TRBV6-4,15,NA,TRBJ2-3,TGTGCCAGCAGTTACGGGATAGGCCCCACAGATACGCAGTATTTT,CASSYGIGPTDTQYF
TRBD1,TRBV5-1,17,NA,TRBJ2-1,TGCGCCAGCAGCCAGATCTGGACAGGCAGCTCCTACAATGAGCAGTTCTTC,CASSQIWTGSSYNEQFF
TRBD1,TRBV6-1,14,NA,TRBJ2-1,TGTGCCAGCAGATACGGACAGGGGTTCGATGAGCAGTTCTTC,CASRYGQGFDEQFF
TRBD2,TRBV27,15,NA,TRBJ2-3,TGTGCCAGCAGTTTAACCCAGGGAGGGGCAGATACGCAGTATTTT,CASSLTQGGADTQYF
NA,TRBV5-1,13,NA,TRBJ2-5,TGCGCCAGCAGCTTGGCCGCGGGAGAGACCCAGTACTTC,CASSLAAGETQYF
TRBD1,TRBV7-3,17,NA,TRBJ2-3,TGTGCCAGCAGCTTACGTCCGCGGACAGGGCGGCCCGATACGCAGTATTTT,CASSLRPRTGRPDTQYF
NA,TRBV6-6,13,NA,TRBJ1-5,TGTGCCAGCACGTCGGTTTCCAATCAGCCCCAGCATTTT,CASTSVSNQPQHF
TRBD2,TRBV5-1,14,NA,TRBJ2-3,TGCGCCAGCAGCTCAGCGGGGGGTGACGATACGCAGTATTTT,CASSSAGGDDTQYF
TRBD2,TRBV7-3,16,NA,TRBJ2-5,TGTGCCAGCAGCTTAATGGGTAGCGGGGACGGAGAGACCCAGTACTTC,CASSLMGSGDGETQYF
NA,TRBV29-1,10,NA,TRBJ2-5,TGCAGCGCCCAGGGGGGGACCCAGTACTTC,CSAQGGTQYF
TRBD2,TRBV30,14,NA,TRBJ2-1,TGTGCCTGGACCACTAGCGGGGTTTACAATGAGCAGTTCTTC,CAWTTSGVYNEQFF
TRBD2,TRBV5-1,16,NA,TRBJ2-3,TGCGCCAGCAGCTGGGAGCTAGCGGTCCCCACAGATACGCAGTATTTT,CASSWELAVPTDTQYF
NA,TRBV7-3,12,NA,TRBJ2-2,TGTGCCAGCAGCTCGGTCGGCGGGGAGCTGTTTTTT,CASSSVGGELFF
TRBD1,TRBV9,16,NA,TRBJ2-1,TGTGCCAGCAGCGCCCCGGGACAGGGATCCTACAATGAGCAGTTCTTC,CASSAPGQGSYNEQFF
NA,TRBV7-2,13,NA,TRBJ1-2,TGTGCCAGTAACACAGTATCCTTCGGAGGCTACACCTTC,CASNTVSFGGYTF
TRBD2,TRBV7-2,15,NA,TRBJ2-1,TGTGCCAGCAGCTTCGGCGGGAGGATCTACAATGAGCAGTTCTTC,CASSFGGRIYNEQFF
NA,TRBV5-1,13,few,TRBJ1-1,TGCGCCAGCAGTCCTGACTCCTACACTGAAGCTTTCTTT,CASSPDSYTEAFF
TRBD2,TRBV4-2,22,NA,TRBJ2-3,TGTGCCAGCAGCCAAGAACCAGCCCGACTAGCGGGGGGCAAAAACCCCACAGATACGCAGTATTTT,CASSQEPARLAGGKNPTDTQYF
TRBD2,TRBV9,15,NA,TRBJ2-5,TGTGCCAGCACGGAGGCTCATAGCGGGGTAGAGACCCAGTACTTC,CASTEAHSGVETQYF
NA,TRBV27,16,NA,TRBJ2-2,TGTGCCAGCAGTTTACAGGGGGCGGGGGGGACCGGGGAGCTGTTTTTT,CASSLQGAGGTGELFF
TRBD2,TRBV18,15,few,TRBJ2-7,TGTGCCAGCTCACCAAGATCCAGCGGGATGGAAAAGCAGTACTTC,CASSPRSSGMEKQYF
NA,TRBV2,14,few,TRBJ2-5,TGTGCCAGCAGTGAGTGGCTTCTAGAAGAGACCCAGTACTTC,CASSEWLLEETQYF
NA,TRBV7-8,14,NA,TRBJ2-2,TGTGCCAGCAACCCTACAGGCGCCACCGGGGAGCTGTTTTTT,CASNPTGATGELFF
TRBD2,TRBV6-5,16,NA,TRBJ2-1,TGTGCCAGCAGTTTCCGCGGGGGGGGCTTATACAATGAGCAGTTCTTC,CASSFRGGGLYNEQFF
TRBD1,TRBV18,15,NA,TRBJ1-1,TGTGCCAGCTCACCGGGACAGCTAAAGAACACTGAAGCTTTCTTT,CASSPGQLKNTEAFF
NA,TRBV6-6,14,NA,TRBJ1-4,TGTGCCAGCAGCTCGACAGTCTCCTCGGGAAAACTGTTTTTT,CASSSTVSSGKLFF
NA,TRBV25-1,13,NA,TRBJ2-2,TGTGCCAGCAGTGGGCCGAACACCGGGGAGCTGTTTTTT,CASSGPNTGELFF
NA,TRBV7-9,16,NA,TRBJ1-2,TGTGCCAGCACCGTAGGGCGGGTCAATCTTAACTATGGCTACACCTTC,CASTVGRVNLNYGYTF
NA,TRBV19,12,NA,TRBJ2-2,TGTGCCAGTAGTAGCCAGTCCGGGGAGCTGTTTTTT,CASSSQSGELFF
NA,TRBV7-6,15,NA,TRBJ2-2,TGTGCCAGCAGCTTTGGCAGGGAAGTCACCGGGGAGCTGTTTTTT,CASSFGREVTGELFF
NA,TRBV19,13,NA,TRBJ2-7,TGTGCCAGTAGTCGGACAAATTCCTACGAGCAGTACTTC,CASSRTNSYEQYF
TRBD1,TRBV9,14,NA,TRBJ2-5,TGTGCCAGCAGCGCTGACAGGGGTCAAGAGACCCAGTACTTC,CASSADRGQETQYF
NA,TRBV4-1,14,NA,TRBJ2-7,TGCGCCAGCAGCCAAGTTGCAGGGCTCTACGAGCAGTACTTC,CASSQVAGLYEQYF
TRBD2,TRBV10-2,15,NA,TRBJ2-3,TGCGCCACTGCGGGACTAGCGGACCGCACAGATACGCAGTATTTT,CATAGLADRTDTQYF
TRBD1,TRBV5-5,15,NA,TRBJ1-1,TGTGCCAGCAGCTTGTCCGAAACAGGGGCTGATGAAGCTTTCTTT,CASSLSETGADEAFF
NA,TRBV18,13,few,TRBJ2-3,TGTGCCAGCTCACCGGACTTCACAGATACGCAGTATTTT,CASSPDFTDTQYF
NA,TRBV30,15,NA,TRBJ2-1,TGTGCCTGCCGGAGAGAGGGGGGGGCAGGCAATGAGCAGTTCTTC,CACRREGGAGNEQFF
TRBD2,TRBV6-4,15,NA,TRBJ2-2,TGTGCCAGCAGCGATAGCGGGAGAGACACCGGGGAGCTGTTTTTT,CASSDSGRDTGELFF
TRBD2,TRBV7-3,16,NA,TRBJ2-3,TGTGCCAGCAGCTCTCGGGGACTAGCACGGACAGATACGCAGTATTTT,CASSSRGLARTDTQYF
NA,TRBV5-1,11,NA,TRBJ1-1,TGCGCCAGCAGCTTTGAGACTGAAGCTTTCTTT,CASSFETEAFF
TRBD2,TRBV28,16,NA,TRBJ2-3,TGTGCCAGCAGTTTAGGGACTAGCGGGAGTTCGGATACGCAGTATTTT,CASSLGTSGSSDTQYF
TRBD1,TRBV30,15,NA,TRBJ1-5,TGTGCCTGGAGTGTTGGGGCAGGGGGGAATCAGCCCCAGCATTTT,CAWSVGAGGNQPQHF
TRBD1,TRBV5-1,15,NA,TRBJ1-2,TGCGCCAGCAGCCCCCGGGACAGGCTAACCTATGGCTACACCTTC,CASSPRDRLTYGYTF
TRBD2,TRBV5-1,15,NA,TRBJ2-7,TGCGCCAGCAGCTTGGGTGGGTCTAGCGGAGGCGAGCAGTACTTC,CASSLGGSSGGEQYF
TRBD2,TRBV5-5,16,NA,TRBJ2-7,TGTGCCAGCAGCTTTCCTAGCGGGAGGGACTCCTACGAGCAGTACTTC,CASSFPSGRDSYEQYF
NA,TRBV11-2,13,NA,TRBJ2-1,TGTGCCAGCACCCAAGGGGCAGGTAATGAGCAGTTCTTC,CASTQGAGNEQFF
NA,TRBV10-2,12,NA,TRBJ2-3,TGCGCCAGCACGGGGGGCACAGATACGCAGTATTTT,CASTGGTDTQYF
NA,TRBV11-2,14,NA,TRBJ2-7,TGTGCCAGCAGCTCCAGGACTACGGGGTACGAGCAGTACTTC,CASSSRTTGYEQYF
TRBD2,TRBV7-3,15,NA,TRBJ2-2,TGTGCCAGCAGCTTAACGTCGGGGGGTCGCGGGGAGCTGTTTTTT,CASSLTSGGRGELFF
TRBD1,TRBV28,13,NA,TRBJ1-4,TGTGCCAGCCTGGGACAGGGTTATGAAAAACTGTTTTTT,CASLGQGYEKLFF
TRBD2,TRBV5-1,16,NA,TRBJ2-2,TGCGCCAGCAGCTTGTCTGCGGGAGGGGACACCGGGGAGCTGTTTTTT,CASSLSAGGDTGELFF